This T cell receptor beta chain comes out of a study of glioma-infiltrating T cells. This clonotype was picked up a small number of times. Antigen unknown. The CDR3 is 16 amino acids. Germline V gives CDR1 SGHTA, CDR2 FQGNSA. The V end lost 3 bases, the J end lost 5 bases, and 20 bases lay between the germline ends. Study-wide points: Very few CDR3 sequences were shared between tissue and blood. Tissue-blood divergence was below expectation in non-neoplastic patients, above in gliomas.

Using RNA template, CDR3s of TCR alpha and beta were amplified with iRepertoire arm-PCR. Tissue mRNA or PBMC total RNA, roughly 100-400 ng, went into one-step reverse transcription and amplification. Each CDR3 protein is one row after TCRdb ran MiXCR on the multiplex PCR reads. Here the sample spans 170,000 or so distinct CDR3 sequences, 43% being singletons. The chain employs TRBV7-2 and TRBJ2-7; D possibly corresponds to TRBD1 (6 bases). The sequence was obtained from a human donor with low-grade glioma or glioblastoma, undergoing nonglioma brain surgery, or in good health (not recorded which). Specimen: glioma tissue, nonneoplastic brain tissue, or PBMCs (not recorded which). The CDR3 region has the DNA TGTGCCAGCAGCTTCCCGAAAACAGGGCCGTTCAACGAGCAGTACTTC. Residues: CASSFPKTGPFNEQYF.